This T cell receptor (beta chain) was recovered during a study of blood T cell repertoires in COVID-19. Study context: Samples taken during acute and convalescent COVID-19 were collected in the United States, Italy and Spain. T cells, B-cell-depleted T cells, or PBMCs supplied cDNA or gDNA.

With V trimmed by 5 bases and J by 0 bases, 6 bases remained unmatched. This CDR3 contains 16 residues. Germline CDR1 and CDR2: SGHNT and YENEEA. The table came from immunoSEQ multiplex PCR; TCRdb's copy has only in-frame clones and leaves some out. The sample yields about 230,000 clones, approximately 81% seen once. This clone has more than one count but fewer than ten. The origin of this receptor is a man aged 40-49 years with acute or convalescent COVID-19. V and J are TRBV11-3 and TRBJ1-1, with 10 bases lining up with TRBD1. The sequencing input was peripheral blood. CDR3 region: CASSPGQGEVNTEAFF. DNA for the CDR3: TGTGCCAGCAGCCCTGGACAGGGGGAGGTGAACACTGAAGCTTTCTTT. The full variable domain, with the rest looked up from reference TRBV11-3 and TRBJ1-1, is EAGVVQSPRYKIIEKKQPVAFWCNPISGHNTLYWYLQNLGQGPELLIRYENEEAVDDSQLPKDRFSAERLKGVDSTLKIQPAELGDSAVYLCASSPGQGEVNTEAFFGQGTRLTVV.